The 2 T cell receptor beta chains reported below all come from one sample, sequenced in a study of T-cell reconstitution after alpha-beta-depleted transplantation in children. Preparation of the TCRbeta library used unique molecular identifiers. TCRdb re-called the PCR reads through MiXCR, storing one row per CDR3 protein. The sample shows around 580,000 distinct CDR3 sequences, about 23% of them seen only once. Sequencing used PBMCs, mostly from graft donor cells, obtained 360 days after TCRalphabeta/CD19-depleted stem cell transplant. All receptors come from a boy less than two years old who had a stem cell transplant for acute myeloid leukemia, so the T cells may come from the graft donor.

This clonotype appeared many times. The CDR3 nucleotides are TGTGCCAGCAGTTTAGCTTCCAGGAGGGGCGGATGGGAGACCCAGTACTTC. It codes for CASSLASRRGGWETQYF. The chain uses TRBV12-3 or TRBV12-4 and TRBJ2-5; D might be TRBD2 (6 bases). V gave up 0 bases and J gave up 5 bases, with 19 bases separating them. There are 17 residues in the CDR3.

The genes are TRBV2 and TRBJ1-5, with a tentative D call TRBD1 (6 bases). Germline V lookup: CDR1 SNHLY, CDR2 FYNNEI. V lost 7 bases, J lost 0 bases, and 13 bases lay in between. The length of the CDR3 is 15 residues. The CDR3 is CASTGGSYSNQPQHF. The CDR3 bases are TGTGCCAGCACCGGGGGCTCTTATAGCAATCAGCCCCAGCATTTT. Combining the CDR3 with reference TRBV2 and TRBJ1-5 gives the whole variable domain EPEVTQTPSHQVTQMGQEVILRCVPISNHLYFYWYRQILGQKVEFLVSFYNNEISEKSEIFDDQFSVERPDGSNFTLKIRSTKLEDSAMYFCASTGGSYSNQPQHFGDGTRLSIL.